Listed here are 13 T cell receptor beta chains from one sample, sequenced in a study of shared clonotypes between healthy human individuals. Sequenced by immunoSEQ multiplex PCR; TCRdb stores in-frame clones only, minus some. The table records a few million clones, more than 80% of them present only once. Sequencing used naive CD4+ T cells sorted from blood. Stated subset: CD45RA+ positively selected. Receptors were obtained from a man aged 18-30 years in good health.

The chain joins TRBV5-6 to TRBJ1-4; D not certain. With 4 bases removed from V and 0 bases from J, the gap between germline ends came to 7 bases. Germline V CDR1 and CDR2: SGHDT, YYEEEE. The CDR3 sequence is 14 residues long. CDR3: CASSGTSTNEKLFF. The CDR3 coding sequence is TGTGCCAGCAGCGGCACATCAACTAATGAAAAACTGTTTTTT.

The chain is built from TRBV2 and TRBJ2-3; 7 nucleotides align to TRBD1. Trimming removed 8 bases from V and 2 bases from J; junction bases left unmatched: 7. The CDR3 is 14 amino acids. CDR1 is SNHLY, CDR2 FYNNEI, per germline. The CDR3 sequence is CASARDSDTDTQYF. Written as DNA, the CDR3 is TGTGCCAGCGCCCGGGACAGCGACACAGATACGCAGTATTTT.

V usage is TRBV2 and J usage is TRBJ2-5; D is perhaps TRBD2 (6 bases). Germline CDR1 and CDR2: SNHLY and FYNNEI. This CDR3 contains 14 residues. V lost 4 bases and J 4 bases, leaving 13 bases between the germline ends. The DNA for the CDR3 is TGTGCCAGCAGTGGGGGGGTCCCCGGAGAGACCCAGTACTTC. Amino acid sequence: CASSGGVPGETQYF.

The gene calls are TRBV10-3 and TRBJ1-6; D is undetermined. The CDR3 runs to 14 residues. Trimming removed 3 bases from V and 5 bases from J, with 8 bases in between. The V gene's germline CDR1 is ENHRY and CDR2 SYGVKD. In nucleotides, the CDR3 is TGTGCCATCAGTGATGCGGTAAATAATTCACCCCTCCACTTT. As protein: CAISDAVNNSPLHF.

The gene calls are TRBV19 and TRBJ2-1; D is possibly TRBD1 (6 bases). The CDR3 totals 14 residues. Trimming cost V 9 bases and J 4 bases, with 16 bases left between them. Germline V gene sequence: CDR1 LNHDA, CDR2 SQIVND (reference sequence). DNA of the CDR3: TGTGCCAGCAGAACAGGGTTGGGGTACAATGAGCAGTTCTTC. This sequence encodes CASRTGLGYNEQFF.

The chain carries TRBV5-1 and TRBJ1-2; TRBD1 agrees at 11 bases. CDR3 length equals 15 residues. CDR1 is SGHRS and CDR2 is YFSETQ in the germline V gene. Unmatched junction bases numbered 11, after V lost 4 bases and J lost 9 bases. The CDR3 DNA is TGCGCCAGCAGCCCAGACTCCGGACAGGGGGCAAGCTACACCTTC. It specifies CASSPDSGQGASYTF.

V is TRBV9 and J is TRBJ2-5; D might be TRBD1 (7 bases). V lost 3 bases, J lost 1 base, and 10 bases lay in between. Per germline, CDR1 SGDLS and CDR2 YYNGEE. The CDR3 runs to 14 residues. In DNA form, the CDR3 reads TGTGCCAGCAGCGGCGGGACAGCCCAAGAGACCCAGTACTTC. Translating gives CASSGGTAQETQYF.

This clone was seen a handful of times. Additional DNA sequences in this sample encode the identical CDR3. This chain joins TRBV2 and TRBJ2-7, with D uncertain. The CDR3 covers 10 residues. The germline V and J ends were trimmed by 6 bases and 6 bases, with 6 bases remaining between them. The germline V gene has CDR1 SNHLY and CDR2 FYNNEI. CDR3 DNA: TGTGCCAGCAGCGAGACCGAGCAGTACTTC. It encodes CASSETEQYF. Supplemented by reference TRBV2 and TRBJ2-7, the full variable domain reads EPEVTQTPSHQVTQMGQEVILRCVPISNHLYFYWYRQILGQKVEFLVSFYNNEISEKSEIFDDQFSVERPDGSNFTLKIRSTKLEDSAMYFCASSETEQYFGPGTRLTVT.

The chain uses TRBV6-1 and TRBJ2-7; D gene unclear. CDR1 and CDR2 (germline): MNHNS, SASEGT. The V and J ends lost 10 bases and 2 bases respectively, with 15 bases between them. This CDR3 comprises 13 residues. The CDR3 nucleotides are TGTGCCATCTCTAGGGTAGTTACCTACGAGCAGTACTTC. As protein: CAISRVVTYEQYF.

This chain uses TRBV6-5 with TRBJ2-2; D ambiguous. The germline V gene encodes CDR1 MNHEY and CDR2 SVGAGI. The CDR3 spans 15 residues. Trimming pared 2 bases from V and 4 bases from J, leaving 11 bases between. CDR3 coding DNA: TGTGCCAGCAGTTACGGCCCAGAGGTCACCGGGGAGCTGTTTTTT. Translation gives CASSYGPEVTGELFF.

This clone occurred once. The V gene is TRBV18, the J gene TRBJ2-7, with 13 nucleotides matching TRBD2. Per germline, CDR1 KGHSH and CDR2 LQKENI. The length of the CDR3 is 15 residues. V gave up 5 bases and J gave up 2 bases; unmatched junction bases: 3. The CDR3 coding sequence is TGTGCCAGCTCAACGACTAGCGGGAGGACCTACGAGCAGTACTTC. Translation gives CASSTTSGRTYEQYF.

This chain links TRBV30 with TRBJ1-5, with D possibly matching TRBD1 (5 bases). Trimming removed 5 bases at V and 5 bases at J, with 16 bases between. CDR3 length equals 14 residues. Germline CDR1 is GTSNPN and CDR2 is SVGIG (reference sequence). DNA of the CDR3: TGTGCCTGGGCCGGTGGGGGGAGTCATCAGCCCCAGCATTTT. Translated, it gives CAWAGGGSHQPQHF.

The genes are TRBV6-6 and TRBJ1-4, with 10 bases aligning to TRBD1. Germline CDR1 is MNHNY and CDR2 is SVGAGI (reference sequence). V gave up 5 bases and J gave up 5 bases; unmatched junction bases: 5. The CDR3 contains 15 residues. This CDR3 is CASSQGQGKNEKLFF. The CDR3 region has the DNA TGTGCCAGCAGTCAGGGACAGGGGAAGAATGAAAAACTGTTTTTT.